This TCR beta chain originates from a study of technical replicates of blood from a handful of donors. Profiled with immunoSEQ multiplex PCR; TCRdb holds only in-frame clones, not every one. The table lists fewer than 90,000 clones, 94% of them singletons. This clone was found a few times. In germline, CDR1 is GTSNPN, CDR2 SVGIG (reference sequence). Trimming left V 3 bases short and J 0 bases short, with 17 bases between. The CDR3 has 16 amino acids. Source material: T cells isolated from PBMCs. This receptor was identified in a human donor in good health. The chain is built from TRBV30 and TRBJ1-1; a weak D match, TRBD1 (6 bases). The CDR3 protein is CAWRKGQGPMNTEAFF. The CDR3 bases are TGTGCCTGGAGGAAAGGGCAGGGGCCAATGAACACTGAAGCTTTCTTT.